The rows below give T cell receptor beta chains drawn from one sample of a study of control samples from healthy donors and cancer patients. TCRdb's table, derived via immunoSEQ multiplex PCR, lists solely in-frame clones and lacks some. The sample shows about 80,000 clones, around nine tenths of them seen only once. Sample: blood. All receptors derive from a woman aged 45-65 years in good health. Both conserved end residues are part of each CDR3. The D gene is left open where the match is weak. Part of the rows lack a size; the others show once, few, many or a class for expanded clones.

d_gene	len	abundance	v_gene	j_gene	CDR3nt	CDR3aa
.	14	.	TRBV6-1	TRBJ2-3	TGTGCCAGCAGTGAAGTTAGAGCCACAGATACGCAGTATTTT	CASSEVRATDTQYF
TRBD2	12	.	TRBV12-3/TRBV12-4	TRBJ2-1	TGTGCCAGCAGCCGTACAGCGGGGCAACGGTTCTTC	CASSRTAGQRFF
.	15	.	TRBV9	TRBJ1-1	TGTGCCAGCAGCGTAGCTGGGGGGCCGGGCACTGAAGCTTTCTTT	CASSVAGGPGTEAFF
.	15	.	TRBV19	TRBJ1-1	TGTGCCAGTAGTTTTAGTCGGTCAGGACAAAATGAAGCTTTCTTT	CASSFSRSGQNEAFF
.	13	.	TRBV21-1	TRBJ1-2	TGTGCCAGCAGCTTCCTCCTACCATATGGCTACACCTTC	CASSFLLPYGYTF
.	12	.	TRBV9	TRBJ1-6	TGTGCCAGCAGCGTATTCGGTTCACCCCTCCACTTT	CASSVFGSPLHF
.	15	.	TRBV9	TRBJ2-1	TGTGCCAGCAGCGTAGATCAGGGCTCCTACAATGAGCAGTTCTTC	CASSVDQGSYNEQFF
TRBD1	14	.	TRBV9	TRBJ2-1	TGTGCCAGCAGCACACGACAGGGGAGCGATGAGCAGTTCTTC	CASSTRQGSDEQFF
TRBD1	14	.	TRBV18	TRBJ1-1	TGTGCCAGCTCCCAGGGGGGGCTGGCCACTGAAGCTTTCTTT	CASSQGGLATEAFF
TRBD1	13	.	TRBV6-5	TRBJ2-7	TGTGCCAGTTCCCGGGACAGGTTTTGGGAGCAGTACTTC	CASSRDRFWEQYF
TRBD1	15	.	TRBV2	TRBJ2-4	TGTGCCAGCACCGGAACAGGGGCTACCAAAAACATTCAGTACTTC	CASTGTGATKNIQYF
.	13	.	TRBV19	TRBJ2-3	TGTGCCAGTGGTCCCCCCCTCCCGGATACGCAGTATTTT	CASGPPLPDTQYF
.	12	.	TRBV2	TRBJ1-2	TGTGCCAGCAGTATTACAGTGAATGGCTACACCTTC	CASSITVNGYTF
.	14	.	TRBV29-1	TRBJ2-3	TGCAGCGTTGACGAGGCGATGGCCACAGATACGCAGTATTTT	CSVDEAMATDTQYF
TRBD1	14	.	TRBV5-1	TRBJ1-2	TGCGCCAGCAGCTTGGCCGACAGGGGTAAAGGCTACACCTTC	CASSLADRGKGYTF
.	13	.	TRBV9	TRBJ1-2	TGTGCCAGCAGCGGACACAGGACCCACGGCTACACCTTC	CASSGHRTHGYTF
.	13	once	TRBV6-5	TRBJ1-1	TGTGCCAGCAGTTACTCTCCCTCCCCTGAAGCTTTCTTT	CASSYSPSPEAFF
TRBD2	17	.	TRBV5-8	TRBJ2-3	TGTGCCAGCAGCCGCGGGATGCTAGCGGGGGAAGGGGATACGCAGTATTTT	CASSRGMLAGEGDTQYF
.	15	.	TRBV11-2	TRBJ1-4	TGTGCCAGCAGCTTAGCCGCCTCAGTGGGTGAAAAACTGTTTTTT	CASSLAASVGEKLFF
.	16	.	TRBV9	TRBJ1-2	TGTGCCAGCAGCGTAGGGTTAAGGGGGGCGAACTATGGCTACACCTTC	CASSVGLRGANYGYTF
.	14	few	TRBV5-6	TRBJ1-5	TGTGCCAGCAGCCCGAAACAGGGAGGTGAGCCCCAGCATTTT	CASSPKQGGEPQHF
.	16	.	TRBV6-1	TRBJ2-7	TGTGCCAGCAGTGTGGGTGGGGACCCCCCATGGAACGAGCAGTACTTC	CASSVGGDPPWNEQYF
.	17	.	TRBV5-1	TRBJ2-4	TGCGCCAGCAGCTCCTTCTCAACAGGCGGGGACAAAAACATTCAGTACTTC	CASSSFSTGGDKNIQYF
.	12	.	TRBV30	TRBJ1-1	TGTGCCTGGAAGGGGAAGAACACTGAAGCTTTCTTT	CAWKGKNTEAFF
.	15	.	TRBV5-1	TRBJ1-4	TGCGCCAGCAGCTTGGCTCCGGGATTTAATGAAAAACTGTTTTTT	CASSLAPGFNEKLFF
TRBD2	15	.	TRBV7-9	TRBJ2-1	TGTGCCAGCAGCTTGTATAGCGGGGGCTACAATGAGCAGTTCTTC	CASSLYSGGYNEQFF
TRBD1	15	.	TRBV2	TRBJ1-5	TGTGCCAGTACGCGGACAGGCAATAGCAATCAGCCCCAGCATTTT	CASTRTGNSNQPQHF
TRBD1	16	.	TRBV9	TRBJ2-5	TGTGCCAGCAGCGAACAAGACAGGGGGCTGAGAGAGACCCAGTACTTC	CASSEQDRGLRETQYF
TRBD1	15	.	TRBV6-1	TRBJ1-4	TGTGCCAGCAGTGAGTACAGGGGGCGTGATGAAAAACTGTTTTTT	CASSEYRGRDEKLFF
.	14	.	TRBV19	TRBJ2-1	TGTGCCAGTAGTTCCGTCCGGACCCCCAATGAGCAGTTCTTC	CASSSVRTPNEQFF
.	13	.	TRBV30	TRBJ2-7	TGTGCCTGGAGTCGGGACAATCTAAACGAGCAGTACTTC	CAWSRDNLNEQYF
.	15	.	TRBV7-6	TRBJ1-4	TGTGCCAGCAGCCCCTCGGGGGGGACTAATGAAAAACTGTTTTTT	CASSPSGGTNEKLFF
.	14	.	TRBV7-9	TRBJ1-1	TGTGCCAGCAGCTTCGGTGAGATGAACACTGAAGCTTTCTTT	CASSFGEMNTEAFF